Presented here are 10 T cell receptor beta chains from one specimen sequenced in a study of post-analysis software for immune sequencing data. Unique molecular identifiers featured in each of the TCR beta cDNA libraries. From the PCR reads, TCRdb called clonotypes with MiXCR, one entry per CDR3 protein. The profile shows 150,000 or so distinct CDR3 sequences, about 36% of them singletons. This specimen consisted of blood, obtained after autologous hematopoietic stem cell transplantation. Receptor source: a girl between 10 and 17 years old with multiple sclerosis.

The V and J genes are TRBV25-1 and TRBJ2-7, with D possibly being TRBD1 (5 bases). CDR1 and CDR2 (germline): MGHDK, SYGVNS. This CDR3 region has 14 residues. Deletions cut 4 bases from V and 1 base from J, with 11 bases between. CDR3 in amino acids: CASSVAGSSYEQYF. For the CDR3, the DNA is TGTGCCAGCAGTGTGGCAGGGTCTTCCTACGAGCAGTACTTC.

The chain joins TRBV28 to TRBJ2-6; perhaps TRBD1 as D (7 bases). Germline V gene data show CDR1 as MDHEN and CDR2 as SYDVKM. V dropped 7 bases and J dropped 0 bases, with 22 bases sitting between them. The CDR3 runs 19 residues. In DNA, the CDR3 is TGTGCCAGCATCCCCAACAGGGGAGGAAGGCCCTCTGGGGCCAACGTCCTGACTTTC. Its translation is CASIPNRGGRPSGANVLTF.

The chain has TRBV16 and TRBJ1-6; 11 nucleotides agree with TRBD1. Germline CDR1 is KGHSY and CDR2 is FQNENV. The CDR3 is 16 amino acids. The trim removed 2 bases at V and 6 bases at J, leaving 3 bases unmatched. The CDR3 DNA follows: TGTGCCAGCAGCCAAGCCGGGACAGGGGGTAATTCACCCCTCCACTTT. This gives the protein CASSQAGTGGNSPLHF.

This clonotype was seen ten or more times. This CDR3 reads CASSLSGTTNEQYF. CDR3 DNA: TGTGCCAGCAGCTTGTCCGGGACAACTAACGAGCAGTACTTC. This chain uses TRBV7-9 with TRBJ2-7; a possible D gene is TRBD1 (6 bases). The CDR3 extends over 14 amino acids. With 3 bases removed from V and 5 bases from J, the gap between germline ends came to 14 bases. Per germline, CDR1 SEHNR and CDR2 FQNEAQ (reference sequence).

In this sample, this clonotype turned up a few times. This chain uses TRBV6-5 with TRBJ2-7; the match to TRBD1 covers 9 bases. The CDR3 runs to 15 residues. Germline V CDR1 and CDR2: MNHEY, SVGAGI. After removal of 5 bases from V and 0 bases from J, the junction contained 5 bases not matched to a gene. CDR3 region: CASSAGTGNSYEQYF. The CDR3 nucleotides read TGTGCCAGCAGTGCCGGGACAGGGAACTCCTACGAGCAGTACTTC.

This clonotype was detected only a few times. The rearrangement joins TRBV28 to TRBJ2-5, with TRBD2 identical over 8 bases. This CDR3 is 14 amino acids long. Trimming at V came to 6 bases and at J to 13 bases, leaving 16 bases not matched to a gene. The V gene's germline CDR1 is MDHEN and CDR2 SYDVKM. The chain's CDR3 is CASSPRSGSYELYF. The CDR3 nucleotides read TGTGCCAGCAGCCCACGAAGCGGGAGTTACGAGCTGTACTTC.

The genes are TRBV19 and TRBJ2-1; D might be TRBD2 (6 bases). V was cut by 3 bases and J by 0 bases, with 18 bases left in between. Germline V CDR1 and CDR2: LNHDA, SQIVND (reference sequence). The length of the CDR3 is 18 residues. DNA of the CDR3: TGTGCCAGTAGTATGGGAGGAGTTTTGTGGGGCTCCTACAATGAGCAGTTCTTC. Its protein is CASSMGGVLWGSYNEQFF.

This clonotype was counted at least ten times. The gene calls are TRBV4-2 and TRBJ1-4, with D perhaps TRBD1 (6 bases). V was cut by 3 bases and J by 4 bases, with 18 bases left in between. Germline CDR1 is LGHNA and CDR2 is YNFKEQ. The CDR3 sequence is 17 residues long. The CDR3 DNA reads as TGTGCCAGCAGCCAGGCCCCGGCTGGGGGGCTTAATGAAAAACTGTTTTTT. The encoded protein is CASSQAPAGGLNEKLFF.

The DNA of the CDR3 is TGCGCCAGCAGCGGACTCGATGAGCAGTTCTTC. It is translated as CASSGLDEQFF. V is TRBV5-1 and J is TRBJ2-1; D might be TRBD2 (5 bases). Germline loops: CDR1 SGHRS, CDR2 YFSETQ. V lost 4 bases to trimming and J lost 8 bases, with 7 bases between them. The CDR3 covers 11 residues.

The table lists this clonotype with a few counts. The V call is TRBV25-1, the J call TRBJ2-7; D unresolved. Trimming took off 1 base at V and 0 bases at J, with 10 bases between the two ends. From germline, CDR1 is MGHDK and CDR2 SYGVNS. The CDR3 is 15 amino acids. CDR3 nucleotide sequence: TGTGCCAGCAGTGAATTATACGAGGACTCCTACGAGCAGTACTTC. Protein product: CASSELYEDSYEQYF.